This entry lists 31 T cell receptor beta chains sequenced from one sample in a study of T cell repertoires in cytomegalovirus infection. Antigens of these TCRs are unknown. TCRdb recomputed calls from the reads with MiXCR, one row per CDR3 protein. This table holds over 250,000 distinct CDR3 sequences, 22% found once. The sample consisted of cultured PBMCs, taken from culture after CMV antigen stimulation. The receptors come from a human donor in good health (CMV status not recorded). Some clones in this sample may be carry-over from other donors' samples.

This clonotype turned up a few times. The chain is built from TRBV24-1 and TRBJ1-2; possibly TRBD1 for D (6 bases). The CDR3 extends over 14 amino acids. Deletions cut 0 bases from V and 5 bases from J, with 9 bases between. Germline V gives CDR1 KGHDR, CDR2 SFDVKD. CDR3 nucleotides: TGTGCCACCAGTGATTTGGGGACACCTTATGGCTACACCTTC. Its translation: CATSDLGTPYGYTF.

The chain employs TRBV7-6 and TRBJ1-3, with D unclear. V lost 5 bases and J 0 bases, leaving 17 bases between the germline ends. The CDR3 runs 17 residues. The germline CDR1 and CDR2 sequences are SGHVS and FNYEAQ. The CDR3 sequence: CASSLPRDGDSGNTIYF. In DNA form, the CDR3 reads TGTGCCAGCAGCCTCCCCAGAGACGGGGACTCTGGAAACACCATATATTTT. Full variable domain (outside the CDR3, taken from reference TRBV7-6 and TRBJ1-3): GAGVSQSPRYKVTKRGQDVALRCDPISGHVSLYWYRQALGQGPEFLTYFNYEAQQDKSGLPNDRFSAERPEGSISTLTIQRTEQRDSAMYRCASSLPRDGDSGNTIYFGEGSWLTVV.

Many counts were recorded for this clonotype. The chain links TRBV28 to TRBJ2-7; maybe TRBD2 (5 bases). Germline CDR1 reads MDHEN; CDR2 reads SYDVKM. The germline V and J ends were trimmed by 5 bases and 0 bases, with 14 bases remaining between them. The CDR3 totals 15 residues. The chain's CDR3 is CASSPSGTASYEQYF. DNA of the CDR3: TGTGCCAGCAGTCCCAGCGGCACCGCCTCCTACGAGCAGTACTTC.

This clonotype showed up many times. J is TRBJ1-3 and V is TRBV12-3 or TRBV12-4, with 9 bases that match TRBD1. The V segment lost 4 bases and the J segment 4 bases; nucleotides outside the gene matches: 5. This CDR3 is built from 15 residues. As DNA, the CDR3 is TGTGCCAGCAGTTCCACAGGGGGCCCGGGAAACACCATATATTTT. Translation: CASSSTGGPGNTIYF.

This clonotype occurred a few times. The rearrangement uses TRBV11-2 and TRBJ1-2, with D possibly TRBD1 on 6 matching bases. In germline, CDR1 is SGHAT, CDR2 FQNNGV. With 1 base removed from V and 4 bases from J, the gap between germline ends came to 13 bases. This CDR3 is 15 amino acids long. CDR3 in DNA: TGTGCCAGCAGCTTAGCGGGGGCGACAGGCTATGGCTACACCTTC. It is translated as CASSLAGATGYGYTF.

The chain recombines TRBV7-9 with TRBJ2-3; D call uncertain. The CDR3 is 16 residues long. Germline-derived CDR1 and CDR2 are SEHNR and FQNEAQ (reference sequence). Trimming removed 3 bases from V and 0 bases from J, with 13 bases in between. The CDR3 reads CASSFLPKHSTDTQYF. Written as DNA, the CDR3 is TGTGCCAGCAGCTTCTTGCCCAAACATAGCACAGATACGCAGTATTTT.

This clonotype was seen repeatedly, ten times or more. The gene calls are TRBV25-1 and TRBJ2-1; tentative D call: TRBD2 (5 bases). Per the germline V gene, CDR1 is MGHDK and CDR2 is SYGVNS. V lost 5 bases, J lost 0 bases, and 11 bases lay in between. The CDR3 has 15 residues. Here the CDR3 DNA reads TGTGCCAGCAGTAGGGCGGGTAGCTCCTACAATGAGCAGTTCTTC. It yields the protein CASSRAGSSYNEQFF.

The V call is TRBV20-1, the J call TRBJ1-3, with a tentative D call TRBD1 (5 bases). V gave up 6 bases and J gave up 4 bases, with 16 bases separating them. This CDR3 has 14 amino acids. The germline CDR1 and CDR2 sequences are DFQATT and SNEGSKA (reference sequence). The CDR3 is CSALRGGSGNTIYF. The DNA for the CDR3 is TGCAGTGCCCTGAGGGGTGGCTCGGGAAACACCATATATTTT.

This clonotype was counted between two and nine times. This chain uses TRBV6-2 or TRBV6-3 with TRBJ2-3; TRBD1 might be the D (6 bases). Trimming pared 6 bases from V and 5 bases from J, leaving 12 bases between. The germline V gene encodes CDR1 MNHEY and CDR2 SVGEGT. This CDR3 has 13 amino acids. The CDR3 is CASRPTGIDTQYF. CDR3 nucleotides: TGTGCCAGCAGGCCTACAGGGATAGATACGCAGTATTTT.

The chain employs TRBV28 and TRBJ1-5; the match to TRBD1 covers 9 bases. The CDR3 totals 16 residues. Germline CDR1 is MDHEN and CDR2 is SYDVKM. V lost 5 bases to trimming and J lost 5 bases; unmatched junction nucleotides: 10. The CDR3 spells CASSNTPGQGDQPQHF. DNA of the CDR3: TGTGCCAGCAGTAATACCCCGGGACAGGGCGATCAGCCCCAGCATTTT.

In its sample, this clonotype was seen many times. The genes are TRBV7-9 and TRBJ2-1, with TRBD2 matching 11 bases. The CDR3 sequence is 15 residues long. The J segment lost 10 bases and the V segment lost 5 bases, leaving 10 bases of the junction unmatched. Germline V gene sequence: CDR1 SEHNR, CDR2 FQNEAQ (reference sequence). The CDR3: CASSPGLADLYEQFF. For the CDR3, the DNA is TGTGCCAGCAGCCCGGGACTAGCGGACTTATACGAGCAGTTCTTC.

This clonotype has ten or more counts. The J gene is TRBJ1-4, the V gene TRBV7-2, with D unclear. With 5 bases removed from V and 3 bases from J, the gap between germline ends came to 10 bases. The CDR3 is 14 residues long. Germline V gene lookup returns CDR1 SGHTA and CDR2 FQGNSA. The CDR3 coding sequence is TGTGCCAGCAGCCCCGGGAGCGCTAATGAAAAACTGTTTTTT. It yields the protein CASSPGSANEKLFF.

The chain employs TRBV19 and TRBJ2-2; the D call may be TRBD1 or TRBD2 (5 bases each). Trimming stripped 5 bases from V and 0 bases from J, with 7 bases between. The CDR3 spans 14 residues. CDR1 LNHDA and CDR2 SQIVND come from the germline V gene (reference sequence). CDR3: CASSGGTNTGELFF. The CDR3 nucleotides read TGTGCCAGTAGTGGGGGTACGAACACCGGGGAGCTGTTTTTT.

V gene TRBV20-1 combines with J gene TRBJ2-2; D not certain. Trimming took off 2 bases at V and 4 bases at J, with 5 bases between the two ends. Per the germline V gene, CDR1 is DFQATT and CDR2 is SNEGSKA (reference sequence). The CDR3 length is 12 residues. CDR3 sequence reads: CSARWGTGELFF. The CDR3 DNA is TGCAGTGCTAGATGGGGCACCGGGGAGCTGTTTTTT.

This clonotype was counted between two and nine times. It may be a read error: a sequence one base away is much more abundant. The chain carries TRBV7-9 and TRBJ2-5; D uncertain. Trimming left V 1 base short and J 0 bases short, with 3 bases between. Germline lookup yields CDR1 SEHNR and CDR2 FQNEAQ (reference sequence). The CDR3 has 13 amino acids. The CDR3 nucleotides read TGTGCCAGCAGCTTAGACTACCAAGAGACCCAGTACTTC. This sequence encodes CASSLDYQETQYF.

This clonotype was detected a few times. DNA for the CDR3: TGTGCCAGTGGGTCGAGCTCCTACGAGCAGTACTTC. Translating it yields CASGSSSYEQYF. The V call is TRBV19, the J call TRBJ2-7; D remains ambiguous. V was shortened by 8 bases and J by 0 bases, with 8 bases between the two germline ends. The CDR3 has 12 amino acids. Germline-derived CDR1 and CDR2 are LNHDA and SQIVND (reference sequence). Based on the CDR3 plus reference TRBV19 and TRBJ2-7, the full variable domain is DGGITQSPKYLFRKEGQNVTLSCEQNLNHDAMYWYRQDPGQGLRLIYYSQIVNDFQKGDIAEGYSVSREKKESFPLTVTSAQKNPTAFYLCASGSSSYEQYFGPGTRLTVT.

J is TRBJ1-2 and V is TRBV7-9; a possible D gene is TRBD1 (5 bases). The germline gives CDR1 SEHNR, CDR2 FQNEAQ (reference sequence). Trimming removed 5 bases at V and 8 bases at J, with 15 bases between. This CDR3 is 13 amino acids long. The CDR3 region is CASSDNGAGGYTF. In DNA form, the CDR3 reads TGTGCCAGCAGCGATAATGGGGCAGGAGGCTACACCTTC. The whole variable domain, filled in from reference TRBV7-9 and TRBJ1-2, reads DTGVSQNPRHKITKRGQNVTFRCDPISEHNRLYWYRQTLGQGPEFLTYFQNEAQLEKSRLLSDRFSAERPKGSFSTLEIQRTEQGDSAMYLCASSDNGAGGYTFGSGTRLTVV.

The DNA for the CDR3 is TGTGCCAGCAGTTTCCGGGAACTGAATGAGCAGTTCTTC. Its translation is CASSFRELNEQFF. The chain has TRBV27 and TRBJ2-1; TRBD2 might be the D (5 bases). Trimming took off 3 bases at V and 7 bases at J, with 10 bases between the two ends. The germline gives CDR1 MNHEY, CDR2 SMNVEV (reference sequence). CDR3 size: 13 residues.

There are a few counts of this clonotype. The DNA for the CDR3 is TGTGCCAGCAGGGGACAGGGCTGGGATGAAAAACTGTTTTTT. Translated, it gives CASRGQGWDEKLFF. This chain connects TRBV6-5 to TRBJ1-4, with 9 bases identical to TRBD1. This CDR3 is built from 14 residues. The ends lost 6 bases at V and 6 bases at J; junction bases unmatched: 5. The germline gives CDR1 MNHEY, CDR2 SVGAGI.

This chain connects TRBV4-3 to TRBJ2-7; either TRBD1 or TRBD2 may supply D (5 bases each). Between the trimmed V and J ends, which lost 4 bases and 1 base, there was a span of 17 bases. CDR3 size: 16 residues. Germline CDR1 and CDR2: LGHNA and YSLEER. The chain's CDR3 is CASSRILGVSSYEQYF. The CDR3 bases are TGCGCCAGCAGCCGGATTCTGGGGGTTTCTTCCTACGAGCAGTACTTC.

In this sample, this clonotype turned up a few times. The chain is built from TRBV7-2 and TRBJ2-5; the D gene is possibly TRBD2 (6 bases). The CDR3 spans 15 residues. V lost 2 bases, J lost 5 bases, and 15 bases lay in between. CDR1 SGHTA and CDR2 FQGNSA come from the germline V gene. The CDR3 region has the DNA TGTGCCAGCAGCTTAAATGAGGGGAGGCGGGAGACCCAGTACTTC. Amino acids: CASSLNEGRRETQYF.

This clonotype was seen repeatedly, ten times or more. The chain has TRBV12-3 or TRBV12-4 and TRBJ1-2, with 11 bases identical to TRBD1. The CDR3 has 14 residues. J was trimmed by 4 bases and V by 6 bases; bases with no gene match: 4. The CDR3 is CASRDRGHSYGYTF. In DNA, the CDR3 is TGTGCCAGCAGGGACAGGGGGCACAGCTATGGCTACACCTTC.

Many counts were recorded for this clonotype. The chain uses TRBV7-2 and TRBJ1-1; D is undetermined. Germline V lookup: CDR1 SGHTA, CDR2 FQGNSA. V was pared by 1 base and J by 4 bases, with 4 bases between. This CDR3 spans 12 amino acids. The CDR3 DNA reads TGTGCCAGCAGCTTAGGACTCACTGAAGCTTTCTTT. Its protein is CASSLGLTEAFF.

The chain uses TRBV5-1 and TRBJ1-1, with D possibly TRBD1 on 6 matching bases. Trimming took 1 base from V and 8 from J, leaving 15 bases between them. CDR1 and CDR2 (germline): SGHRS, YFSETQ. The CDR3 consists of 14 residues. CDR3 sequence (DNA): TGCGCCAGCAGCTTGTCGGGACACGCATTGGAAGCTTTCTTT. It specifies CASSLSGHALEAFF.

This clonotype was observed a few times. The rearrangement links TRBV12-3 or TRBV12-4 to TRBJ1-1; TRBD1 is a possible D gene (5 bases). The CDR3 contains 13 residues. Deletions cut 3 bases from V and 7 bases from J, with 12 bases between. The CDR3 loop is CASSLLRDREAFF. For the CDR3, the DNA is TGTGCCAGCAGTTTGCTCCGGGACCGTGAAGCTTTCTTT.

This chain links TRBV28 with TRBJ2-2; D is unclear. CDR1 is MDHEN, CDR2 SYDVKM, per germline. CDR3 length: 17 amino acids. V was trimmed by 4 bases and J by 1 base, leaving 16 bases between them. CDR3 in amino acids: CASSSLPSRMNTGELFF. The CDR3 nucleotides are TGTGCCAGCAGTTCCCTTCCTAGTCGGATGAACACCGGGGAGCTGTTTTTT.

This clonotype turned up a few times. This rearrangement joins TRBV5-1 to TRBJ2-3; TRBD2 matches at 9 bases. The V gene end was trimmed by 7 bases and the J gene end by 2 bases; junction bases not matched to a gene: 8. Germline V gene lookup returns CDR1 SGHRS and CDR2 YFSETQ. This CDR3 spans 15 amino acids. The DNA of the CDR3 is TGCGCCAGCGGGAGTCTAGCGGGGACCACAGATACGCAGTATTTT. It codes for CASGSLAGTTDTQYF.

The chain links TRBV2 to TRBJ1-2; a possible D gene is TRBD1 (5 bases). The CDR3 consists of 13 residues. Trimming pared 6 bases from V and 7 bases from J, leaving 15 bases between. CDR1 and CDR2 from the germline V gene are SNHLY and FYNNEI. CDR3 sequence (DNA): TGTGCCAGCAGCCGGGACGTTCTACGTGGCTACACCTTC. Its protein is CASSRDVLRGYTF.

This clonotype was recorded at least ten times. The rearrangement uses TRBV6-2 or TRBV6-3 and TRBJ2-7, with D uncertain. Trimming shortened V by 3 bases and J by 3 bases, and 12 bases separated the two germline ends. CDR3 size: 14 residues. Germline-derived CDR1 and CDR2 are MNHEY and SVGEGT. The CDR3 nucleotides are TGTGCCAGCAGTTATTCAGGTGTGCACTACGAGCAGTACTTC. Protein product: CASSYSGVHYEQYF.

This clonotype was counted between two and nine times. The J gene is TRBJ1-1, the V gene TRBV5-1; TRBD1 matches at 11 bases. The V and J ends lost 4 bases and 1 base, in that order; junction bases with no gene match: 9. The CDR3 consists of 17 residues. The germline V gene has CDR1 SGHRS and CDR2 YFSETQ. In nucleotides, the CDR3 is TGCGCCAGCAGCCGCCGGGACAGGGGGTTTGAGAACACTGAAGCTTTCTTT. Encoded protein: CASSRRDRGFENTEAFF.

The V gene is TRBV7-9, the J gene TRBJ1-6; TRBD1 agrees at 9 bases. Germline assignment: CDR1 SEHNR and CDR2 FQNEAQ (reference sequence). The CDR3 spans 16 residues. J gave up 9 bases and V 1 base, and 7 bases lay outside the gene matches. CDR3 protein: CASSLGGGTGTSPLHF. CDR3 DNA sequence: TGTGCCAGCAGCTTAGGGGGTGGGACAGGGACTTCACCCCTCCACTTT.